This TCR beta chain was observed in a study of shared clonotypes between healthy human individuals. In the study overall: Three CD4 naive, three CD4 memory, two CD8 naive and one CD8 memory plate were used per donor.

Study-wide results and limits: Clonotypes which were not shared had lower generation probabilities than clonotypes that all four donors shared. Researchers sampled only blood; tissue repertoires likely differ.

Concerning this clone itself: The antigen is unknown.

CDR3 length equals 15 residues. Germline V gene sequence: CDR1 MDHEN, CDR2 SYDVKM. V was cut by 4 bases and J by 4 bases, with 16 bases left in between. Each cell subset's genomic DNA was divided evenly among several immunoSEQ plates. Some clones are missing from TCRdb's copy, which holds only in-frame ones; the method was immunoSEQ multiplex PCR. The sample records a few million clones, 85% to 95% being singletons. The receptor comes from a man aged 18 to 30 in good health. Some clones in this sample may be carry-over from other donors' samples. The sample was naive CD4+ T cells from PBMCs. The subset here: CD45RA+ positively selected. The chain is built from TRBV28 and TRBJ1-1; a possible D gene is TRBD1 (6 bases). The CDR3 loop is CASSSPGGGSTEAFF. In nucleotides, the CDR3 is TGTGCCAGCAGTTCCCCCGGGGGCGGGAGCACTGAAGCTTTCTTT.